The sequence of this TCR beta chain was determined in a study of CD8+ T cells in alopecia areata. The treatment denotes: oral pan-JAK inhibitor, 5-10 mg twice daily. RNA, once extracted, was reverse transcribed into cDNA for use as the sequencing template. Profiling relied on immunoSEQ multiplex PCR, and the TCRdb table lists in-frame clones only, not all of them. The sample holds under 200,000 clones, less than 70% seen once. The CDR3 has 8 residues. Deletions cut 3 bases from V and 12 bases from J, with 5 bases between. The V gene's germline CDR1 is SQVTM and CDR2 ANQGSEA. Sequencing used CD4+ T cells sorted from blood, obtained at week 24, from a patient treated with tofacitinib. The clonotype comes from a human donor with alopecia areata. The J gene is TRBJ1-1, the V gene TRBV29-1; no clear D. The CDR3 DNA sequence: TGCAGCGTTGATGGTACTTTCTTT. Translated: CSVDGTFF.